Below, 10 T cell receptor beta chains from the same sample are listed, as sequenced in a study of radiation and T cells in renal cell carcinoma. Here immunoSEQ multiplex PCR was the method, and the copy in TCRdb shows in-frame clones only, minus some. The repertoire has 130,000 or so clones, approximately 82% of them found once; the top ten carry under 30%. The time point here: baseline pretreatment blood. Specified treatment: 15 Gy SBRT to primary tumor, nephrectomy 4 weeks later. The sample consisted of blood, taken from a patient whose treatment included radiotherapy and nephrectomy. These receptor sequences come from a woman aged 50 to 60 with renal cell carcinoma.

V gene TRBV19 combines with J gene TRBJ1-2; 8 bases line up with TRBD1. CDR3 length equals 14 residues. The J segment lost 4 bases and the V segment lost 3 bases, leaving 4 bases of the junction unmatched. Germline CDR1 and CDR2: LNHDA and SQIVND (reference sequence). CDR3 protein: CASSIGQGAYGYTF. DNA for the CDR3: TGTGCCAGTAGTATTGGGCAGGGGGCCTATGGCTACACCTTC.

This chain joins TRBV4-3 and TRBJ1-5; possibly TRBD1 for D (5 bases). V lost 0 bases to trimming and J lost 2 bases, with 14 bases between them. CDR1 is LGHNA, CDR2 YSLEER, per germline. The CDR3 consists of 17 residues. The CDR3 here is CASSQEVQGWGNQPQHF. The CDR3, as DNA: TGCGCCAGCAGCCAAGAGGTTCAGGGATGGGGCAATCAGCCCCAGCATTTT.

This chain joins TRBV5-1 and TRBJ2-3; D tentatively fits TRBD1 or TRBD2 (5 bases each). Germline-derived CDR1 and CDR2 are SGHRS and YFSETQ. V dropped 0 bases and J dropped 0 bases, with 8 bases sitting between them. This CDR3 spans 15 amino acids. In DNA form, the CDR3 reads TGCGCCAGCAGCTTGGTCGGGACCAGCACAGATACGCAGTATTTT. This translates into CASSLVGTSTDTQYF.

The V call is TRBV28, the J call TRBJ2-7; D is uncertain. The germline gives CDR1 MDHEN, CDR2 SYDVKM. V lost 7 bases to trimming and J lost 0 bases, with 16 bases between them. This CDR3 contains 15 residues. CDR3 bases: TGTGCCAGCACCTCTTCTATCCTGACCTCCTACGAGCAGTACTTC. As protein: CASTSSILTSYEQYF.

CDR3 sequence (DNA): TGTGCCTGGACCCCGGACAGGCGAAGGAGCGTAGCTTTCTTT. Protein product: CAWTPDRRRSVAFF. This chain joins TRBV30 and TRBJ1-1, with TRBD1 matching over 7 bases. With V trimmed by 4 bases and J by 10 bases, 15 bases remained unmatched. The germline CDR1 and CDR2 sequences are GTSNPN and SVGIG (reference sequence). The CDR3 covers 14 residues.

As concerns this clone: This same CDR3 is encoded by further DNA sequences in the sample. V usage is TRBV4-3 and J usage is TRBJ1-2; 10 bases match TRBD1. Losses at the gene ends were 0 bases for V and 5 bases for J; bases not matched to a gene: 3. Looked up from germline, CDR1 is LGHNA and CDR2 is YSLEER. The CDR3 runs 15 residues. For the CDR3, the DNA is TGCGCCAGCAGCCAAGAAGGGACAGGGGTATATGGCTACACCTTC. Its translation is CASSQEGTGVYGYTF.

This sequence joins TRBV7-9 and TRBJ2-6; D not certain. Trimming cost V 1 base and J 3 bases, with 7 bases left between them. CDR3 length equals 15 residues. The germline CDR1 and CDR2 sequences are SEHNR and FQNEAQ (reference sequence). The CDR3 reads CASSLGGYGANVLTF. CDR3 nucleotide sequence: TGTGCCAGCAGCTTAGGGGGATATGGGGCCAACGTCCTGACTTTC.

V is TRBV28 and J is TRBJ1-4; D is possibly TRBD1 (6 bases). CDR1 and CDR2 (germline): MDHEN, SYDVKM. V was shortened by 5 bases and J by 0 bases, with 13 bases between the two germline ends. The CDR3 has 16 residues. CDR3 in amino acids: CASSRGHPSTNEKLFF. CDR3 DNA: TGTGCCAGCAGTAGGGGACACCCGTCAACTAATGAAAAACTGTTTTTT.

The rearrangement links TRBV5-1 to TRBJ2-7, with D tentatively TRBD1 or TRBD2 (5 bases each). This CDR3 has 14 residues. From germline, CDR1 is SGHRS and CDR2 YFSETQ. V dropped 4 bases and J dropped 7 bases, with 18 bases sitting between them. The CDR3 loop reads CASSLGTDAREQYF. The CDR3 coding sequence is TGCGCCAGCAGCCTGGGGACCGATGCCAGGGAGCAGTACTTC.

The chain combines TRBV2 with TRBJ1-5; D may be TRBD1 (5 bases). Deletions cut 6 bases from V and 4 bases from J, with 7 bases between. The CDR3 contains 12 residues. The germline gives CDR1 SNHLY, CDR2 FYNNEI. The CDR3 coding sequence is TGTGCCAGCAGCAGGGCAAATCAGCCCCAGCATTTT. Amino acid sequence: CASSRANQPQHF.